This T cell receptor (beta chain) originates from a study of T cell repertoires in cytomegalovirus infection. The wider study: Evidence of both CMV infection and a matching HLA type came from public TCR beta signatures. Findings of the study overall: HLA-C-restricted TCR beta clonotypes specific for CMV led the ex vivo response.

About this clonotype: Its cognate antigen is unknown.

TCRdb redid the calling of the reads with MiXCR, one entry per CDR3 protein. The table includes a few hundred thousand distinct CDR3 sequences, almost 40% detected once. Germline CDR1 and CDR2: SGHNT and YYREEE (reference sequence). The CDR3 length is 15 residues. V gave up 4 bases and J gave up 6 bases; unmatched junction bases: 9. The origin of this receptor is a human donor in good health (CMV status not recorded). Some clones in this sample may be carry-over from other donors' samples. The chain has TRBV5-4 and TRBJ1-2; the match to TRBD1 covers 10 bases. Sequenced here: cultured PBMCs, sampled from culture after CMV antigen stimulation. The CDR3 DNA reads TGTGCCAGCAGCGCCGGCGGGACAGGGGACGATGGCTACACCTTC. It codes for CASSAGGTGDDGYTF.